These 27 T cell receptor beta chains were all obtained from the same sample, sequenced in a study of CD8 T cells in Susac syndrome. Random hexamers were used to reverse transcribe the RNA input (about 0.5 to 1 ug). One entry per CDR3 protein results from TCRdb running MiXCR on the immunoSEQ multiplex PCR reads. Here the sample spans 150,000 or so distinct CDR3 sequences, 95% to 96% being singletons. The sample comprised CD8+ T cells from PBMCs. The source of these receptors is a human donor with multiple sclerosis.

The chain has TRBV2 and TRBJ1-4; D is undetermined. In germline, CDR1 is SNHLY, CDR2 FYNNEI. The CDR3 contains 15 residues. Trimming pared 11 bases from V and 4 bases from J, leaving 20 bases between. The CDR3 loop is CASNPGRGINEKLFF. In DNA, the CDR3 is TGTGCCTCAAATCCGGGCCGGGGAATTAATGAAAAACTGTTTTTT.

The chain links TRBV27 to TRBJ1-1, with D unresolved. The CDR3 spans 11 residues. The germline V gene has CDR1 MNHEY and CDR2 SMNVEV (reference sequence). The V end lost 4 bases, the J end lost 10 bases, and 10 bases lay between the germline ends. The CDR3, as DNA: TGTGCCAGCAGTTCTCCAAAAGGAGCTTTCTTT. Protein product: CASSSPKGAFF.

The CDR3 loop reads CASSRQGGRVRTDTQYF. The CDR3 coding sequence is TGTGCCAGCAGCCGACAGGGCGGACGGGTGCGCACAGATACGCAGTATTTT. The J gene is TRBJ2-3, the V gene TRBV5-6, with 7 bases lining up with TRBD1. Per germline, CDR1 SGHDT and CDR2 YYEEEE. Trimming removed 4 bases from V and 1 base from J; junction bases left unmatched: 12. The CDR3 length is 17 residues.

The chain uses TRBV9 and TRBJ2-3, with D perhaps matching TRBD2 (5 bases). With 1 base removed from V and 3 bases from J, the gap between germline ends came to 6 bases. Per the germline V gene, CDR1 is SGDLS and CDR2 is YYNGEE. The CDR3 loop spans 13 amino acids. The chain's CDR3 is CASSVSGTDTQYF. CDR3 coding DNA: TGTGCCAGCAGCGTATCGGGGACAGATACGCAGTATTTT.

This chain links TRBV6-2 or TRBV6-3 with TRBJ2-6; D may be TRBD1 or TRBD2 (5 bases each). Trimming stripped 9 bases from V and 2 bases from J, with 14 bases between. Germline V gene lookup returns CDR1 MNHEY and CDR2 SVGEGT. This CDR3 is 15 amino acids long. The CDR3 region has the DNA TGTGCCAGTTCTACGAGGGGCACTGGGGCCAACGTCCTGACTTTC. This gives the protein CASSTRGTGANVLTF.

V usage is TRBV30 and J usage is TRBJ1-1; D not resolved. V was pared by 0 bases and J by 7 bases, with 6 bases between. CDR1 is GTSNPN, CDR2 SVGIG, per germline (reference sequence). CDR3 length: 11 amino acids. CDR3 residues: CAWSVSVEAFF. The CDR3 coding sequence is TGTGCCTGGAGTGTTAGCGTTGAAGCTTTCTTT.

The chain links TRBV7-9 to TRBJ1-1; a weak D match, TRBD1 (5 bases). Germline CDR1 reads SEHNR; CDR2 reads FQNEAQ (reference sequence). The CDR3 is 14 amino acids. V lost 1 base and J lost 5, with 11 bases in between. The CDR3 DNA is TGTGCCAGCAGCTTAGTAGGGGCAGGGACTGAAGCTTTCTTT. Protein product: CASSLVGAGTEAFF.

The CDR3 is CASSPRGEVGELFF. In DNA, the CDR3 is TGTGCCAGCAGCCCCCGCGGGGAAGTCGGGGAGCTGTTTTTT. V and J are TRBV3-1 and TRBJ2-2; D is possibly TRBD2 (6 bases). Germline loops: CDR1 LGHDT, CDR2 YNNKEL (reference sequence). Trimming pared 4 bases from V and 7 bases from J, leaving 13 bases between. This CDR3 contains 14 residues.

The chain couples TRBV27 to TRBJ2-3; no clear D. This CDR3 contains 15 residues. V was trimmed by 0 bases and J by 1 base, leaving 8 bases between them. Germline V CDR1 and CDR2: MNHEY, SMNVEV (reference sequence). CDR3 sequence reads: CASSLSTWGTDTQYF. CDR3 bases: TGTGCCAGCAGTTTATCGACCTGGGGCACAGATACGCAGTATTTT.

This chain links TRBV13 with TRBJ2-7; 7 positions agree with TRBD1. CDR3 size: 12 residues. Trimming cost V 5 bases and J 6 bases; bases outside gene matches: 4. Germline values: CDR1 PRHDT, CDR2 FYEKMQ (reference sequence). The CDR3 DNA follows: TGTGCCAGCAGCCGACAGGGTGGCGAGCAGTACGTC. Its protein is CASSRQGGEQYV.

The J gene is TRBJ2-1, the V gene TRBV27; weak D call: TRBD2 (7 bases). Germline values: CDR1 MNHEY, CDR2 SMNVEV (reference sequence). This CDR3 spans 14 amino acids. The ends were cut back, 2 bases at V and 5 bases at J, with 10 bases in the middle. The CDR3 spells CASSLRGAHNEQFF. The CDR3, as DNA: TGTGCCAGCAGTTTACGGGGGGCCCACAATGAGCAGTTCTTC.

The chain is built from TRBV3-1 and TRBJ1-2, with TRBD1 matching 11 bases. V was clipped by 2 bases and J by 5 bases; unmatched bases: 4. Germline V gives CDR1 LGHDT, CDR2 YNNKEL (reference sequence). CDR3 length: 15 amino acids. This CDR3 is CASSQRTGGAYGYTF. CDR3 coding DNA: TGTGCCAGCAGCCAACGGACAGGGGGCGCGTATGGCTACACCTTC.

The chain combines TRBV7-3 with TRBJ2-3; D unresolved. V lost 1 base and J lost 6, with 11 bases in between. Germline CDR1 and CDR2: SGHTA and FQGTGA. The CDR3 covers 14 residues. CDR3 coding DNA: TGTGCCAGCAGCTTAAACGGGTTTGAGGATACGCAGTATTTT. Translating it yields CASSLNGFEDTQYF.

The chain couples TRBV5-4 to TRBJ2-1, with 7 bases that match TRBD1. The ends lost 4 bases at V and 7 bases at J; junction bases unmatched: 2. This CDR3 spans 12 amino acids. Germline loops: CDR1 SGHNT, CDR2 YYREEE (reference sequence). CDR3 sequence (DNA): TGTGCCAGCAGCCACAGGGGTAATGAGCAGTTCTTC. This sequence encodes CASSHRGNEQFF.

The J gene is TRBJ2-1, the V gene TRBV3-1; D tentatively fits TRBD1 or TRBD2 (5 bases each). V shed 4 bases and J shed 9 bases, with 22 bases lying between them. This CDR3 has 16 amino acids. Germline CDR1 reads LGHDT; CDR2 reads YNNKEL (reference sequence). The CDR3 nucleotides read TGTGCCAGCAGCCTAGACCGGGGCCCCCGGTGGGGTGAGCAGTTCTTC. Its translation: CASSLDRGPRWGEQFF.

V usage is TRBV4-1 and J usage is TRBJ2-1, with no clear D. In germline, CDR1 is MGHRA, CDR2 YSYEKL. V was cut by 0 bases and J by 0 bases, with 9 bases left in between. The CDR3 totals 16 residues. In nucleotides, the CDR3 is TGCGCCAGCAGCCAAGACAGCCTAGGCTCCTACAATGAGCAGTTCTTC. Protein: CASSQDSLGSYNEQFF.

The chain has TRBV25-1 and TRBJ2-5, with D perhaps TRBD2 (6 bases). CDR3 size: 14 residues. Trimming left V 3 bases short and J 2 bases short, with 10 bases between. Germline values: CDR1 MGHDK, CDR2 SYGVNS. This CDR3 reads CASSDLSGQETQYF. CDR3 DNA sequence: TGTGCCAGCAGTGATTTGAGCGGGCAAGAGACCCAGTACTTC.

In this sample, this clonotype turned up once. The chain links TRBV20-1 to TRBJ2-7, with D tentatively TRBD2 (6 bases). V lost 2 bases and J 1 base, leaving 15 bases between the germline ends. This CDR3 region has 15 residues. CDR1 is DFQATT and CDR2 is SNEGSKA in the germline V gene (reference sequence). The CDR3 reads CSARTPQGGSYEQYF. In nucleotides, the CDR3 is TGCAGTGCTAGAACCCCCCAGGGAGGTTCCTACGAGCAGTACTTC.

The chain employs TRBV11-2 and TRBJ2-5; 10 bases fit TRBD2. Germline CDR1 and CDR2: SGHAT and FQNNGV. This CDR3 region has 15 residues. After removal of 3 bases from V and 4 bases from J, the junction contained 5 bases not matched to a gene. This chain's CDR3 is CASSLEAGGPETQYF. The CDR3 DNA is TGTGCCAGCAGCTTGGAAGCGGGGGGGCCAGAGACCCAGTACTTC.

CDR3 nucleotide sequence: TGTGCCAGCAGCTTAGTGGGGGCTTACAATGAGCAGTTCTTC. Its protein product is CASSLVGAYNEQFF. This chain joins TRBV11-2 and TRBJ2-1; maybe TRBD1 (6 bases). From germline, CDR1 is SGHAT and CDR2 FQNNGV. V dropped 1 base and J dropped 4 bases, with 8 bases sitting between them. CDR3 length: 14 residues.

V gene TRBV12-3 or TRBV12-4 combines with J gene TRBJ1-1; D remains unclear. The CDR3 extends over 9 amino acids. Trimming shortened V by 6 bases and J by 11 bases, and 7 bases separated the two germline ends. The CDR3 bases are TGTGCCAGCAGAGTGGGGGCTTTCTTT. Translating gives CASRVGAFF.

The chain links TRBV24-1 to TRBJ2-1; D gene uncertain. The CDR3 contains 14 residues. CDR1 and CDR2 (germline): KGHDR, SFDVKD. The V end was cut by 4 bases, the J end by 6 bases, with 12 bases between. CDR3 in DNA: TGTGCCACCAGTGAGACGGGCAGACTCAATGAGCAGTTCTTC. It encodes CATSETGRLNEQFF.

The genes are TRBV29-1 and TRBJ2-1; the D is unclear. This CDR3 is 11 amino acids long. CDR1 and CDR2 (germline): SQVTM, ANQGSEA. The V end was cut by 0 bases, the J end by 7 bases, with 4 bases between. In nucleotides, the CDR3 is TGCAGCGTTGAAGACAGGAATGAGCAGTTCTTC. It specifies CSVEDRNEQFF.

This chain joins TRBV2 and TRBJ2-7; TRBD2 matches 7 bases. This CDR3 is built from 16 residues. The germline V gene has CDR1 SNHLY and CDR2 FYNNEI. V shed 1 base, J shed 2 bases, and the junction held 8 bases outside the gene matches. CDR3 sequence reads: CASSEGAPGLPYEQYF. In nucleotides, the CDR3 is TGTGCCAGCAGTGAAGGGGCACCGGGACTACCCTACGAGCAGTACTTC.

The chain links TRBV19 to TRBJ2-1, with D hard to call. Germline V gene sequence: CDR1 LNHDA, CDR2 SQIVND (reference sequence). The CDR3 is made up of 12 amino acids. Deletions cut 8 bases from V and 8 bases from J, with 13 bases between. CDR3 protein: CASQVGRDEQFF. In nucleotides, the CDR3 is TGTGCCAGTCAGGTCGGTAGGGATGAGCAGTTCTTC.

CDR3 DNA sequence: TGTGCCAGCAGCTTCCCGGGACAGGTTCAATATGAGCAGTTCTTC. This sequence encodes CASSFPGQVQYEQFF. V is TRBV7-9 and J is TRBJ2-1, with TRBD1 identical over 8 bases. Germline values: CDR1 SEHNR, CDR2 FQNEAQ (reference sequence). The CDR3 is 15 amino acids. V lost 3 bases and J lost 8; bases outside the gene matches: 9.

The chain employs TRBV11-2 and TRBJ1-5, with D possibly being TRBD1 (5 bases). There are 13 residues in the CDR3. CDR1 and CDR2 (germline): SGHAT, FQNNGV. V was cut by 4 bases and J by 5 bases, with 9 bases left in between. The CDR3 is CASSSAGYQPQHF. CDR3 in DNA: TGTGCCAGCAGCTCAGCAGGGTATCAGCCCCAGCATTTT.